The rows below give T cell receptor beta chains drawn from one sample of a study of blood T cell repertoires in COVID-19. Repertoires were generated with immunoSEQ multiplex PCR, while TCRdb's copy carries only in-frame clones and drops some. Of approximately 80,000 clones in the sample, about 85% were seen once. The sample consisted of peripheral blood. The receptors stem from a woman older than 75 with COVID-19, enrolled during active disease. The CDR3 runs from the conserved cysteine through the conserved F or W. The D gene is left open where the match is weak. The size entry is marked missing in some rows and otherwise reads once, few, many or a size class.

size: -
J: TRBJ1-2
D: TRBD1
V: TRBV15
DNA: TGTGCCACCAGCAGAGGACAGGGGGAAGGCTACACCTTC
CDR3: CATSRGQGEGYTF

size: -
J: TRBJ2-3
D: -
V: TRBV6-2/TRBV6-3
DNA: TGTGCCAGCAGTTATGTTAGCAGAGATACGCAGTATTTT
CDR3: CASSYVSRDTQYF

size: -
J: TRBJ2-1
D: -
V: TRBV9
DNA: TGTGCCAGCAGCGTAGCTAATTGGGGGGATGAGCAGTTCTTC
CDR3: CASSVANWGDEQFF

size: -
J: TRBJ2-3
D: TRBD1
V: TRBV5-4
DNA: TGTGCCAGCTCACAGGGGCGACTCACAGATACGCAGTATTTT
CDR3: CASSQGRLTDTQYF

size: -
J: TRBJ1-1
D: -
V: TRBV7-9
DNA: TGTGCCAGCAGCGCTCTGAGGGAGAACACTGAAGCTTTCTTT
CDR3: CASSALRENTEAFF

size: -
J: TRBJ2-7
D: -
V: TRBV4-2
DNA: TGTGCCAGCAGCCAAGATGGTGGCGGGTACAACGAGCAGTACTTC
CDR3: CASSQDGGGYNEQYF

size: -
J: TRBJ2-1
D: TRBD2
V: TRBV19
DNA: TGTGCCAGCAGTATAGGGACTAGCGGGTACAATGAGCAGTTCTTC
CDR3: CASSIGTSGYNEQFF

size: -
J: TRBJ2-5
D: -
V: TRBV19
DNA: TGTGCCAGTAGTATAGATCTCCGGGTTGGAACCCAGTACTTC
CDR3: CASSIDLRVGTQYF

size: -
J: TRBJ2-2
D: -
V: TRBV12-3/TRBV12-4
DNA: TGTGCCAGCAGTTCTTCCTATAACGGGGAGCTGTTTTTT
CDR3: CASSSSYNGELFF

size: once
J: TRBJ2-1
D: -
V: TRBV9
DNA: TGTGCCAGCAGCCCCCGTTCCTACAATGAGCAGTTCTTC
CDR3: CASSPRSYNEQFF

size: -
J: TRBJ2-7
D: TRBD1
V: TRBV18
DNA: TGTGCCAGCTCACCTGGGACAGGGACCTACGAGCAGTACTTC
CDR3: CASSPGTGTYEQYF

size: -
J: TRBJ2-7
D: TRBD1
V: TRBV29-1
DNA: TGCAGCGCTGACCAGGGGGCCGACGAGCAGTACTTC
CDR3: CSADQGADEQYF

size: -
J: TRBJ1-6
D: TRBD1
V: TRBV14
DNA: TGTGCCAGCAGCCGTTTGGGACAGGCATATAATTCACCCCTCCACTTT
CDR3: CASSRLGQAYNSPLHF

size: -
J: TRBJ2-7
D: TRBD2
V: TRBV27
DNA: TGTGCCAGCAGTCCCCCGGGACTAGCGGTAAGATACGAGCAGTACTTC
CDR3: CASSPPGLAVRYEQYF

size: -
J: TRBJ2-2
D: TRBD2
V: TRBV5-1
DNA: TGCGCCAGCAGCTTGGGAGTAGCGGGAGGTAACACCGGGGAGCTGTTTTTT
CDR3: CASSLGVAGGNTGELFF

size: -
J: TRBJ1-2
D: -
V: TRBV24-1
DNA: TGTGCCACCAGTCCTGGACAGAACTATGGCTACACCTTC
CDR3: CATSPGQNYGYTF

size: -
J: TRBJ1-5
D: -
V: TRBV10-3
DNA: TGTGCCATAAGCCTACTGACAGTTAGCAATCAGCCCCAGCATTTT
CDR3: CAISLLTVSNQPQHF

size: -
J: TRBJ2-5
D: -
V: TRBV14
DNA: TGTGCCAGCAGCCAAGGGTTGAGGCCAGTAGTCGAGACCCAGTACTTC
CDR3: CASSQGLRPVVETQYF

size: -
J: TRBJ1-2
D: TRBD1
V: TRBV28
DNA: TGTGCCAGCTGCACAGGGGGCGGTAACTATGGCTACACCTTC
CDR3: CASCTGGGNYGYTF

size: -
J: TRBJ2-1
D: -
V: TRBV18
DNA: TGTGCCAGCTCACCAATCGGGCGGGACAATGAGCAGTTCTTC
CDR3: CASSPIGRDNEQFF

size: -
J: TRBJ1-3
D: -
V: TRBV6-5
DNA: TGTGCCAGCAGAAGGACAGTCTCTGGAAACACCATATATTTT
CDR3: CASRRTVSGNTIYF

size: -
J: TRBJ2-1
D: TRBD1
V: TRBV18
DNA: TGTGCCAGCTCACCACAACAGGGGGGTTACAATGAGCAGTTCTTC
CDR3: CASSPQQGGYNEQFF

size: few
J: TRBJ2-6
D: -
V: TRBV30
DNA: TGTGCCGGAACAGTACCTGGGGCCAACGTCCTGACTTTC
CDR3: CAGTVPGANVLTF

size: -
J: TRBJ1-1
D: TRBD1
V: TRBV5-1
DNA: TGCGCCAGCAGCTCGTTGACAGGGGCCGACACTGAAGCTTTCTTT
CDR3: CASSSLTGADTEAFF

size: once
J: TRBJ1-3
D: -
V: TRBV28
DNA: TGTGCCAGCAGTTTCAGAGACGGGGGGTGGTCTGGAAACACCATATATTTT
CDR3: CASSFRDGGWSGNTIYF

size: -
J: TRBJ2-6
D: TRBD1
V: TRBV4-1
DNA: TGCGCCAGCAGCCATGCGGGACAGGGGCCCTTCGTCCTGACTTTC
CDR3: CASSHAGQGPFVLTF

size: -
J: TRBJ1-4
D: -
V: TRBV24-1
DNA: TGTGCCACCAGTGACCTTCTACACTGGGACTTTTTGGAAAAACTGTTTTTT
CDR3: CATSDLLHWDFLEKLFF

size: -
J: TRBJ1-3
D: TRBD1
V: TRBV7-2
DNA: TGTGCCAGCAGCCCAAGACAGGGAGGAAACACCATATATTTT
CDR3: CASSPRQGGNTIYF

size: -
J: TRBJ2-5
D: -
V: TRBV18
DNA: TGTGCCAGCTCACCGGATATCGGGTGGGAGACCCAGTACTTC
CDR3: CASSPDIGWETQYF

size: -
J: TRBJ2-3
D: TRBD2
V: TRBV3-1/TRBV3-2
DNA: TGTGCCAGCAGCCAAGTTCCTAGCGGGGGGGGAGATACGCAGTATTTT
CDR3: CASSQVPSGGGDTQYF

size: -
J: TRBJ2-2
D: -
V: TRBV18
DNA: TGTGCCAGCTCACCAAACGGGGTTACCGGGGAGCTGTTTTTT
CDR3: CASSPNGVTGELFF

size: -
J: TRBJ2-7
D: TRBD2
V: TRBV7-2
DNA: TGTGCCAGCAGCTTAAGCGGGAGGCACGAGCAGTACTTC
CDR3: CASSLSGRHEQYF

size: once
J: TRBJ2-5
D: TRBD2
V: TRBV7-2
DNA: TGTGCCAGCAGCTTAGCTCTAGCGGGACAAGAGACCCAGTACTTC
CDR3: CASSLALAGQETQYF

size: -
J: TRBJ2-5
D: TRBD2
V: TRBV5-4
DNA: TGTGCCAGCAGCTTGGTTCTAGCGGGAGAAGAGACCCAGTACTTC
CDR3: CASSLVLAGEETQYF

size: -
J: TRBJ2-7
D: -
V: TRBV7-8
DNA: TGTGCCAGCAGCTTCTGGGGCCACTCCTACGAGCAGTACTTC
CDR3: CASSFWGHSYEQYF

size: -
J: TRBJ2-3
D: -
V: TRBV5-1
DNA: TGCGCCAGCACCAGGGCCCTTGGGGCGGGAGACAGGACAGATACGCAGTATTTT
CDR3: CASTRALGAGDRTDTQYF

size: -
J: TRBJ2-7
D: TRBD1
V: TRBV28
DNA: TGTGCCAGCCAGGGGGCGATATACGAGCAGTACTTC
CDR3: CASQGAIYEQYF

size: -
J: TRBJ1-5
D: -
V: TRBV7-2
DNA: TGTGCCAGCAGCTTAGCTCCGAGGGATCAGCCCCAGCATTTT
CDR3: CASSLAPRDQPQHF

size: -
J: TRBJ2-2
D: -
V: TRBV19
DNA: TGTGCCAGTAGTACGTCTACCGGGGAGCTGTTTTTT
CDR3: CASSTSTGELFF

size: -
J: TRBJ1-4
D: -
V: TRBV6-6
DNA: TGTGCCAGCAGTCCCCCTAGGTGGGTCGGAGAAAAACTGTTTTTT
CDR3: CASSPPRWVGEKLFF

size: -
J: TRBJ2-7
D: TRBD1
V: TRBV28
DNA: TGTGCCAGCAGGAAACGGGACAGGTACTACGAGCAGTACTTC
CDR3: CASRKRDRYYEQYF

size: -
J: TRBJ1-4
D: -
V: TRBV7-3
DNA: TGTGCCAGCAGCTTAATGGGAGGGGTTGCTGAAAAACTGTTTTTT
CDR3: CASSLMGGVAEKLFF

size: once
J: TRBJ2-3
D: TRBD2
V: TRBV30
DNA: TGTGCCTGGGCTAGCGGGAGCACAGATACGCAGTATTTT
CDR3: CAWASGSTDTQYF